A single sample is the source of the 31 T cell receptor beta chains below, sequenced in a study of identical twins. From the 5' RACE reads, TCRdb called clonotypes with MiXCR, one entry per CDR3 protein. The sample lists 350,000 to 600,000 distinct CDR3 sequences, 11% to 15% occurring once. These same data were also listed under a study on yellow fever vaccine responses in identical twins.

The specimen was CD4+ T cells sorted from blood. These receptors all stem from a woman aged 18-29 years in good health.

This clonotype has a handful of counts. V and J are TRBV6-1 and TRBJ2-1; no reliable D call. V dropped 2 bases and J dropped 5 bases, with 13 bases sitting between them. The CDR3 loop spans 15 amino acids. The germline V gene has CDR1 MNHNS and CDR2 SASEGT. The CDR3 region is CASSENTSWDNEQFF. The CDR3 DNA is TGTGCCAGCAGTGAAAATACAAGTTGGGACAATGAGCAGTTCTTC.

The chain has TRBV6-2 or TRBV6-3 and TRBJ2-3; D call uncertain. V shed 4 bases and J shed 1 base, with 12 bases lying between them. The CDR3 length is 15 residues. Germline lookup yields CDR1 MNHEY and CDR2 SVGEGT. CDR3: CASSSLGIGTDTQYF. The CDR3 DNA reads TGTGCCAGCAGTTCCCTAGGGATTGGCACAGATACGCAGTATTTT.

DNA of the CDR3: TGTGCCAGCTCACCATTGGGAGAAGAGACCCAGTACTTC. Translating it yields CASSPLGEETQYF. The chain recombines TRBV18 with TRBJ2-5, with a possible D match to TRBD2 (5 bases). V was pared by 2 bases and J by 3 bases, with 7 bases between. The germline V gene has CDR1 KGHSH and CDR2 LQKENI. The CDR3 is 13 residues long.

Note on this clonotype: A read error may account for a junction end that differs from germline. V gene TRBV7-2 combines with J gene TRBJ2-7, with a weak D call TRBD2 (5 bases). The CDR3 loop spans 15 amino acids. The germline CDR1 and CDR2 sequences are SGHTA and FQGNSA. The CDR3 loop is CASSLGYRAEYEQYF. For the CDR3, the DNA is TGTGCCAGCAGTTTAGGGTATCGAGCGGAGTACGAGCAGTACTTC.

The chain joins TRBV24-1 to TRBJ2-1, with D uncertain. The CDR3 loop spans 13 amino acids. Trimming stripped 4 bases from V and 10 bases from J, with 13 bases between. CDR1 and CDR2 (germline): KGHDR, SFDVKD. The CDR3 nucleotides read TGTGCCACCAGTGAAAATATCCCCAGGGAGCAGTTCTTC. Its protein product is CATSENIPREQFF.

This clonotype was seen a few times. V usage is TRBV3-1 and J usage is TRBJ1-2; possible D gene TRBD1, 6 bases. CDR1 is LGHDT, CDR2 YNNKEL, per germline (reference sequence). V dropped 3 bases and J dropped 2 bases, with 13 bases sitting between them. The CDR3 is made up of 15 amino acids. The CDR3 sequence: CASSHLSGGNYGYTF. The CDR3 nucleotides read TGTGCCAGCAGCCATCTCTCGGGGGGCAACTATGGCTACACCTTC.

Only a few counts were recorded for this clonotype. The chain uses TRBV28 and TRBJ2-7; TRBD1 matches 9 bases. The CDR3 covers 13 residues. The V and J ends lost 7 bases and 6 bases, in that order; junction bases with no gene match: 7. From germline, CDR1 is MDHEN and CDR2 SYDVKM. The CDR3 protein is CASTGTGFVEQYF. Here the CDR3 DNA reads TGTGCCAGCACCGGGACAGGGTTTGTCGAGCAGTACTTC.

This clonotype has a handful of counts. The V gene is TRBV28, the J gene TRBJ2-5; D remains ambiguous. V lost 5 bases and J 1 base, leaving 8 bases between the germline ends. Germline V CDR1 and CDR2: MDHEN, SYDVKM. The CDR3 runs to 13 residues. This CDR3 is CASSPKTQETQYF. CDR3 DNA: TGTGCCAGCAGTCCGAAAACCCAAGAGACCCAGTACTTC.

The V and J genes are TRBV30 and TRBJ2-2; D is uncertain. The CDR3 covers 15 residues. CDR1 is GTSNPN and CDR2 is SVGIG in the germline V gene (reference sequence). V was clipped by 0 bases and J by 1 base, with 9 bases between them. CDR3 sequence (DNA): TGTGCCTGGAGTGTAGCGCCAGTGAACACCGGGGAGCTGTTTTTT. Translation gives CAWSVAPVNTGELFF. The full variable domain, its missing parts supplied by reference TRBV30 and TRBJ2-2, is SQTIHQWPATLVQPVGSPLSLECTVEGTSNPNLYWYRQAAGRGLQLLFYSVGIGQISSEVPQNLSASRPQDRQFILSSKKLLLSDSGFYLCAWSVAPVNTGELFFGEGSRLTVL.

This chain's CDR3 is CASSWEGSGTEAFF. CDR3 coding DNA: TGTGCCAGCAGTTGGGAGGGATCGGGCACTGAAGCTTTCTTT. V is TRBV12-3 or TRBV12-4 and J is TRBJ1-1; D is unresolved. The CDR3 contains 14 residues. The V and J ends lost 4 bases and 4 bases respectively, with 13 bases between them.

There are a few counts of this clonotype. The V call is TRBV6-5, the J call TRBJ2-1; 10 bases line up with TRBD2. The V and J ends lost 6 bases and 7 bases, in that order; junction bases with no gene match: 12. In germline, CDR1 is MNHEY, CDR2 SVGAGI. The CDR3 has 16 residues. The CDR3 coding sequence is TGTGCCAGCAGCTATCTAGCGGGAGCTTTTAGTAATGAGCAGTTCTTC. As protein: CASSYLAGAFSNEQFF.

The chain recombines TRBV25-1 with TRBJ1-3; D is undetermined. V lost 0 bases and J lost 2, with 14 bases in between. The CDR3 runs to 17 residues. In germline, CDR1 is MGHDK, CDR2 SYGVNS. CDR3 protein: CASSEYGRFAAGNTIYF. For the CDR3, the DNA is TGTGCCAGCAGTGAATATGGCAGGTTTGCGGCTGGAAACACCATATATTTT.

The V gene is TRBV20-1, the J gene TRBJ1-6; unclear D gene. Germline lookup yields CDR1 DFQATT and CDR2 SNEGSKA (reference sequence). This CDR3 region has 15 residues. The V end was cut by 6 bases, the J end by 0 bases, with 12 bases between. CDR3 coding DNA: TGCAGTGCAGGGAGTAGGGCCTCCTATAATTCACCCCTCCACTTT. Translating it yields CSAGSRASYNSPLHF.

This clonotype appeared a few times. Here the CDR3 DNA reads TGTGCCAGCAGTTGGGACAGGGTTTTGACACCCCTCCACTTT. This sequence encodes CASSWDRVLTPLHF. V gene TRBV28 combines with J gene TRBJ1-6, with 9 bases aligning to TRBD1. The germline CDR1 and CDR2 sequences are MDHEN and SYDVKM. J gave up 11 bases and V 4 bases, and 6 bases lay outside the gene matches. This CDR3 contains 14 residues.

The table lists this clonotype with a few counts. CDR3 sequence reads: CASSPKGTDTQYF. The CDR3 DNA sequence: TGTGCCAGCTCACCAAAGGGGACAGATACGCAGTATTTT. The chain employs TRBV18 and TRBJ2-3; D is perhaps TRBD1 (5 bases). This CDR3 has 13 residues. The V gene lost 2 bases and the J gene lost 3 bases, with 6 bases spanning the gap. From germline, CDR1 is KGHSH and CDR2 LQKENI.

The rearrangement joins TRBV5-1 to TRBJ2-3; tentatively, D is TRBD2 (6 bases). CDR3 length equals 20 residues. Germline-derived CDR1 and CDR2 are SGHRS and YFSETQ. Deletions cut 2 bases from V and 0 bases from J, with 25 bases between. This CDR3 reads CASSFGGSYSWDLSTDTQYF. The CDR3 DNA is TGCGCCAGCAGCTTCGGGGGTTCCTACAGTTGGGACCTAAGCACAGATACGCAGTATTTT.

The rearrangement joins TRBV28 to TRBJ1-6, with TRBD1 as a possible D gene (6 bases). There are 15 residues in the CDR3. CDR1 and CDR2 from the germline V gene are MDHEN and SYDVKM. The germline V and J ends were trimmed by 7 bases and 9 bases, with 19 bases remaining between them. The CDR3: CASNPPQGALSPLHF. CDR3 DNA sequence: TGTGCCAGCAACCCTCCACAGGGAGCCCTTTCACCCCTCCACTTT.

This clonotype showed up just a few times. The J gene is TRBJ2-3, the V gene TRBV12-3 or TRBV12-4; D is undetermined. Deletions cut 8 bases from V and 1 base from J, with 13 bases between. The CDR3 spans 14 residues. The CDR3 region has the DNA TGTGCCAGCGGGGTAAGCTGGGGCACAGATACGCAGTATTTT. As protein: CASGVSWGTDTQYF.

This clonotype was detected a few times. V is TRBV7-2 and J is TRBJ2-1; D might be TRBD2 (7 bases). This CDR3 has 15 amino acids. Germline assignment: CDR1 SGHTA and CDR2 FQGNSA. V lost 1 base, J lost 4 bases, and 11 bases lay in between. CDR3 in DNA: TGTGCCAGCAGCTTAGTTAGGGGGGGATACAATGAGCAGTTCTTC. It translates to CASSLVRGGYNEQFF.

Only a few counts were recorded for this clonotype. The chain is built from TRBV27 and TRBJ2-7; D may be TRBD1 (5 bases). V dropped 6 bases and J dropped 3 bases, with 9 bases sitting between them. This CDR3 comprises 12 residues. Germline V gene sequence: CDR1 MNHEY, CDR2 SMNVEV (reference sequence). CDR3 in DNA: TGTGCCAGCAGGACAGCTAACTACGAGCAGTACTTC. It is translated as CASRTANYEQYF.

This clonotype has more than one count but fewer than ten. This sequence joins TRBV4-1 and TRBJ2-1; D assignment may be TRBD1 or TRBD2 (6 bases each). The V gene lost 1 base and the J gene lost 6 bases, with 13 bases spanning the gap. The CDR3 is made up of 15 amino acids. CDR1 MGHRA and CDR2 YSYEKL come from the germline V gene. DNA for the CDR3: TGCGCCAGCAGCCAAGTTTGGGGGGCGGTCAATGAGCAGTTCTTC. It is translated as CASSQVWGAVNEQFF.

This clonotype has just a few counts. The chain carries TRBV20-1 and TRBJ2-3, with D perhaps TRBD2 (6 bases). V lost 3 bases, J lost 4 bases, and 14 bases lay in between. Germline CDR1 is DFQATT and CDR2 is SNEGSKA (reference sequence). The CDR3 covers 14 residues. The CDR3 protein is CSASWGVRSDTQYF. CDR3 coding DNA: TGCAGTGCTAGTTGGGGGGTGAGATCAGATACGCAGTATTTT.

This clonotype was picked up many times. This sequence joins TRBV20-1 and TRBJ1-4; the D is unclear. CDR1 is DFQATT, CDR2 SNEGSKA, per germline (reference sequence). There are 14 residues in the CDR3. V was pared by 3 bases and J by 2 bases, with 10 bases between. Here the CDR3 reads CSASYVTTNEKLFF. CDR3 coding DNA: TGCAGTGCTAGTTACGTAACGACTAATGAAAAACTGTTTTTT.

The gene calls are TRBV12-3 or TRBV12-4 and TRBJ2-7; 8 bases align to TRBD2. The CDR3 contains 14 residues. V lost 6 bases to trimming and J lost 0 bases; unmatched junction nucleotides: 4. The DNA of the CDR3 is TGTGCCAGCAGCCAACTAGCGGCCTCCTACGAGCAGTACTTC. Protein: CASSQLAASYEQYF.

The chain combines TRBV7-9 with TRBJ2-3; a possible D gene is TRBD1 (6 bases). Germline lookup yields CDR1 SEHNR and CDR2 FQNEAQ (reference sequence). Trimming stripped 5 bases from V and 1 base from J, with 16 bases between. The CDR3 runs 16 residues. The DNA for the CDR3 is TGTGCCAGCAGCGAAAACAGGGTGGGGGGCACAGATACGCAGTATTTT. Translating it yields CASSENRVGGTDTQYF.

This rearrangement joins TRBV24-1 to TRBJ2-1, with no clear D. Germline assignment: CDR1 KGHDR and CDR2 SFDVKD. CDR3 size: 12 residues. Between the trimmed V and J ends, which lost 7 bases and 7 bases, there was a span of 10 bases. DNA of the CDR3: TGTGCCACCAGGGCGACCTCTAATGAGCAGTTCTTC. Protein: CATRATSNEQFF.

This clonotype was seen a few times. This chain connects TRBV6-5 to TRBJ2-3; a weak D match, TRBD1 (6 bases). V was shortened by 2 bases and J by 1 base, with 10 bases between the two germline ends. CDR3 size: 15 residues. Germline CDR1 is MNHEY and CDR2 is SVGAGI. The chain's CDR3 is CASSYPAGGTDTQYF. The CDR3 DNA is TGTGCCAGCAGTTACCCCGCAGGGGGCACAGATACGCAGTATTTT.

V is TRBV3-1 and J is TRBJ2-1, with TRBD1 matching 8 bases. The length of the CDR3 is 17 residues. The V gene end was trimmed by 4 bases and the J gene end by 3 bases; junction bases not matched to a gene: 11. CDR1 is LGHDT, CDR2 YNNKEL, per germline (reference sequence). CDR3 bases: TGTGCCAGCAGCCCTTCGACCGGGACAGGACTCTACAATGAGCAGTTCTTC. Its translation: CASSPSTGTGLYNEQFF.

The genes are TRBV10-3 and TRBJ2-5, with a possible D match to TRBD1 (6 bases). The CDR3 spans 13 residues. Germline lookup yields CDR1 ENHRY and CDR2 SYGVKD. The V end lost 10 bases, the J end lost 4 bases, and 16 bases lay between the germline ends. The CDR3, as DNA: TGTGCCACCCGTAGGGACACCGGAGAGACCCAGTACTTC. Its protein product is CATRRDTGETQYF.

In its sample, this clonotype was seen a few times. The chain recombines TRBV14 with TRBJ1-2; perhaps TRBD1 as D (5 bases). The CDR3 is 11 residues long. Germline V gene sequence: CDR1 SGHDN, CDR2 FVKESK. Trimming pared 4 bases from V and 12 bases from J, leaving 12 bases between. CDR3 sequence reads: CASSPGGVHTF. CDR3 bases: TGTGCCAGCAGCCCAGGAGGGGTCCACACCTTC.

The sample holds a few counts of this clonotype. V gene TRBV5-6 combines with J gene TRBJ2-7; D gene uncertain. The CDR3 runs 15 residues. From germline, CDR1 is SGHDT and CDR2 YYEEEE. V lost 0 bases to trimming and J lost 7 bases, with 17 bases between them. The CDR3 spells CASSLVLVFWREQYF. CDR3 in DNA: TGTGCCAGCAGCTTGGTGTTGGTCTTTTGGCGGGAGCAGTACTTC.